One and the same sample provided the 10 T cell receptor beta chains below, sequenced in a study of blood T cell repertoires in COVID-19. Here immunoSEQ multiplex PCR was the method, and the copy in TCRdb shows in-frame clones only, minus some. The sample shows 60,000 to 80,000 clones, roughly 80% of them seen only once. Sequenced material: peripheral blood. Receptors originate from a man in his fifties with COVID-19, enrolled during active disease.

V usage is TRBV19 and J usage is TRBJ1-5; D possibly corresponds to TRBD1 (5 bases). The germline V and J ends were trimmed by 5 bases and 5 bases, with 25 bases remaining between them. CDR1 is LNHDA, CDR2 SQIVND, per germline (reference sequence). The CDR3 contains 18 residues. CDR3 nucleotides: TGTGCCAGTAGTCCCCAAGGACATACTGTGGTGAATCATCAGCCCCAGCATTTT. Its protein product is CASSPQGHTVVNHQPQHF.

The CDR3 DNA follows: TGTGCCAGCAGCTTAGACATCCGGGGGGCTTTCTTT. Its protein product is CASSLDIRGAFF. The chain recombines TRBV13 with TRBJ1-1; possible D gene TRBD1, 5 bases. With 1 base removed from V and 11 bases from J, the gap between germline ends came to 11 bases. This CDR3 has 12 amino acids. CDR1 PRHDT and CDR2 FYEKMQ come from the germline V gene (reference sequence).

This chain connects TRBV28 to TRBJ2-7; TRBD2 matches 7 bases. With 2 bases clipped from V and 0 bases from J, the junction kept 19 bases outside the gene matches. CDR3 length: 20 amino acids. Germline-derived CDR1 and CDR2 are MDHEN and SYDVKM. The CDR3 sequence: CASSLQSAGERRFISYEQYF. CDR3 sequence (DNA): TGTGCCAGCAGTTTACAGTCGGCGGGAGAAAGGCGTTTTATCTCCTACGAGCAGTACTTC. The whole variable domain, filled in from reference TRBV28 and TRBJ2-7, reads DVKVTQSSRYLVKRTGEKVFLECVQDMDHENMFWYRQDPGLGLRLIYFSYDVKMKEKGDIPEGYSVSREKKERFSLILESASTNQTSMYLCASSLQSAGERRFISYEQYFGPGTRLTVT.

The chain links TRBV6-5 to TRBJ2-7; D is possibly TRBD2 (8 bases). This CDR3 has 14 residues. V dropped 8 bases and J dropped 0 bases, with 14 bases sitting between them. Germline CDR1 MNHEY, CDR2 SVGAGI. As DNA, the CDR3 is TGTGCCAGCCGGGGGGGGACAGCCTCCTACGAGCAGTACTTC. Protein: CASRGGTASYEQYF.

The genes are TRBV7-8 and TRBJ1-1; 7 bases are shared with TRBD1. The CDR3 contains 13 residues. The germline CDR1 and CDR2 sequences are SGHVS and FQNEAQ. Germline trimming cut 5 bases from V and 4 bases from J; bases unmatched to any gene: 4. The CDR3 DNA is TGTGCCAGCAGCGCCAGGGGGTTCACTGAAGCTTTCTTT. Encoded protein: CASSARGFTEAFF.

This clone was found a few times. This rearrangement joins TRBV30 to TRBJ2-1, with TRBD2 matching over 8 bases. Unmatched junction bases numbered 2, after V lost 2 bases and J lost 5 bases. Germline V gene sequence: CDR1 GTSNPN, CDR2 SVGIG (reference sequence). This CDR3 has 13 residues. CDR3 in amino acids: CAWSSGRDNEQFF. The CDR3 DNA is TGTGCCTGGAGTAGCGGGAGAGACAATGAGCAGTTCTTC.

This clone was observed a single time. The chain recombines TRBV6-5 with TRBJ2-6, with D possibly matching TRBD2 (5 bases). The ends were cut back, 8 bases at V and 11 bases at J, with 19 bases in the middle. Germline assignment: CDR1 MNHEY and CDR2 SVGAGI. The length of the CDR3 is 14 residues. CDR3 loop: CASSDEGISDVLTF. The CDR3 DNA follows: TGTGCCAGCTCCGATGAGGGAATCTCCGACGTCCTGACTTTC.

The chain has TRBV10-2 and TRBJ2-5; D might be TRBD1 (6 bases). V lost 5 bases, J lost 2 bases, and 15 bases lay in between. Germline loops: CDR1 WSHSY, CDR2 SAAADI. The CDR3 is made up of 15 amino acids. The CDR3 protein is CASSRYRQEQETQYF. CDR3 bases: TGCGCCAGCAGTCGCTACCGACAGGAGCAAGAGACCCAGTACTTC.

The chain carries TRBV19 and TRBJ2-7; 10 bases match TRBD2. The CDR3 has 15 amino acids. In germline, CDR1 is LNHDA, CDR2 SQIVND (reference sequence). Germline trimming cut 10 bases from V and 3 bases from J; bases unmatched to any gene: 12. The DNA for the CDR3 is TGTGCCACCCGAGTGGGGCCTAGCGGGAGCTACGAGCAGTACTTC. It yields the protein CATRVGPSGSYEQYF. The full variable domain, its missing parts supplied by reference TRBV19 and TRBJ2-7, is DGGITQSPKYLFRKEGQNVTLSCEQNLNHDAMYWYRQDPGQGLRLIYYSQIVNDFQKGDIAEGYSVSREKKESFPLTVTSAQKNPTAFYLCATRVGPSGSYEQYFGPGTRLTVT.

V usage is TRBV19 and J usage is TRBJ1-2, with 11 positions matching TRBD1. J gave up 6 bases and V 2 bases, and 8 bases lay outside the gene matches. This CDR3 comprises 16 residues. Germline lookup yields CDR1 LNHDA and CDR2 SQIVND (reference sequence). CDR3 DNA: TGTGCCAGTAGTATAAACCCCGGGACAGGGGGGAATGGCTACACCTTC. It yields the protein CASSINPGTGGNGYTF.